One and the same sample provided the 13 T cell receptor beta chains below, sequenced in a study of tumor-infiltrating lymphocytes in localized non-small cell lung cancer. TCRdb keeps only in-frame clones here, not all; method: immunoSEQ multiplex PCR. Among fewer than 20,000 clones listed, roughly two thirds were seen once. Sequenced input: lung tumor tissue. The receptors come from a human donor with non-small cell lung cancer.

The genes are TRBV15 and TRBJ1-1, with TRBD1 matching 7 bases. Germline V gives CDR1 LNHNV, CDR2 YYDKDF (reference sequence). CDR3 length: 14 residues. V shed 7 bases and J 0 bases; nucleotides not matched to a gene: 5. As DNA, the CDR3 is TGTGCCACCACACAGGGGATATTGAACACTGAAGCTTTCTTT. Protein sequence: CATTQGILNTEAFF.

The chain joins TRBV19 to TRBJ2-5; 8 bases fit TRBD2. Per germline, CDR1 LNHDA and CDR2 SQIVND (reference sequence). The V gene end was trimmed by 5 bases and the J gene end by 0 bases; junction bases not matched to a gene: 8. CDR3 length: 16 residues. CDR3: CASSPRTSTNQETQYF. In DNA, the CDR3 is TGTGCCAGTAGTCCCCGGACTAGCACGAACCAAGAGACCCAGTACTTC.

This clone appeared once. The chain uses TRBV11-3 and TRBJ2-7, with 7 bases that match TRBD1. The CDR3 is 13 residues long. Germline values: CDR1 SGHNT, CDR2 YENEEA. V was clipped by 5 bases and J by 5 bases; unmatched bases: 6. The CDR3 nucleotides are TGTGCCAGCAGCATTGACAGGGACCACGAGCAGTACTTC. It is translated as CASSIDRDHEQYF.

The chain recombines TRBV19 with TRBJ1-4, with D uncertain. CDR1 is LNHDA and CDR2 is SQIVND in the germline V gene (reference sequence). V lost 3 bases and J 1 base, leaving 6 bases between the germline ends. This CDR3 has 14 residues. CDR3 DNA sequence: TGTGCCAGTAGTATCACAAGAACTAATGAAAAACTGTTTTTT. As protein: CASSITRTNEKLFF.

The rearrangement links TRBV9 to TRBJ2-7; 10 nucleotides align to TRBD2. Trimming took 4 bases from V and 3 from J; bases not matched to a gene: 4. The CDR3 covers 14 residues. Germline values: CDR1 SGDLS, CDR2 YYNGEE. In DNA, the CDR3 is TGTGCCAGCAGCCCGGCTAGCGGGAGCTACGAGCAGTACTTC. Its protein product is CASSPASGSYEQYF.

This clone was seen just once. The rearrangement uses TRBV5-1 and TRBJ2-5; a weak D match, TRBD1 (6 bases). This CDR3 is 15 amino acids long. Germline-derived CDR1 and CDR2 are SGHRS and YFSETQ. V was cut by 0 bases and J by 4 bases, with 13 bases left in between. The CDR3 nucleotides are TGCGCCAGCAGCTTGGTTGGACAGATATTAGAGACCCAGTACTTC. It is translated as CASSLVGQILETQYF.

This chain links TRBV11-2 with TRBJ1-4; 10 nucleotides line up with TRBD1. Germline CDR1 and CDR2: SGHAT and FQNNGV. J was trimmed by 9 bases and V by 2 bases; bases with no gene match: 6. The CDR3 runs to 15 residues. The CDR3 reads CASSLPGTGVKKLFF. CDR3 nucleotides: TGTGCCAGCAGCTTACCCGGGACAGGGGTGAAAAAACTGTTTTTT.

The count of this clone is one. This CDR3 reads CASSRGRGETQYF. CDR3 nucleotides: TGTGCCAGCAGCAGGGGGCGCGGAGAGACCCAGTACTTC. The genes are TRBV13 and TRBJ2-5; the match to TRBD1 covers 7 bases. With 5 bases clipped from V and 4 bases from J, the junction kept 4 bases outside the gene matches. The CDR3 covers 13 residues. The germline V gene has CDR1 PRHDT and CDR2 FYEKMQ (reference sequence).

This rearrangement joins TRBV10-3 to TRBJ1-1, with D possibly being TRBD1 (5 bases). The CDR3 is 14 residues long. The germline V gene has CDR1 ENHRY and CDR2 SYGVKD. V gave up 4 bases and J gave up 5 bases, with 14 bases separating them. CDR3 nucleotides: TGTGCCATCAGTGCGGAGGGGCCGTCGACTGAAGCTTTCTTT. Its protein product is CAISAEGPSTEAFF.

The chain's CDR3 is CASSVGGPYNEQFF. In DNA form, the CDR3 reads TGTGCCAGCAGTGTCGGGGGGCCCTACAATGAGCAGTTCTTC. The rearrangement joins TRBV2 to TRBJ2-1, with D tentatively TRBD2 (7 bases). There are 14 residues in the CDR3. V gave up 4 bases and J gave up 2 bases, with 9 bases separating them. CDR1 SNHLY and CDR2 FYNNEI come from the germline V gene.

V gene TRBV19 combines with J gene TRBJ2-3; 8 bases fit TRBD1. This CDR3 has 16 amino acids. Germline loops: CDR1 LNHDA, CDR2 SQIVND (reference sequence). V trimming: 3 bases; J trimming: 6 bases; junction bases outside the gene matches: 11. The CDR3 reads CASSIRRRGQSDTQYF. CDR3 DNA: TGTGCCAGTAGTATTCGGCGCAGGGGGCAGTCGGATACGCAGTATTTT.

This chain connects TRBV7-8 to TRBJ2-3; TRBD1 matches 8 bases. This CDR3 has 14 residues. CDR1 is SGHVS, CDR2 FQNEAQ, per germline. V shed 5 bases and J 1 base; nucleotides not matched to a gene: 2. DNA for the CDR3: TGTGCCAGCAGCATACAGGGGGGCACAGATACGCAGTATTTT. Encoded protein: CASSIQGGTDTQYF.

With respect to this clone: The junction departs from the called germline gene at one end, perhaps through a read error. This sequence joins TRBV19 and TRBJ2-3, with TRBD1 as a possible D gene (6 bases). CDR3 length equals 14 residues. Germline V gene data show CDR1 as LNHDA and CDR2 as SQIVND (reference sequence). The CDR3 reads CASSIGQIRDTQYF. In DNA, the CDR3 is TGTGCCAGTAGCATAGGACAGATTAGAGATACGCAGTATTTT.